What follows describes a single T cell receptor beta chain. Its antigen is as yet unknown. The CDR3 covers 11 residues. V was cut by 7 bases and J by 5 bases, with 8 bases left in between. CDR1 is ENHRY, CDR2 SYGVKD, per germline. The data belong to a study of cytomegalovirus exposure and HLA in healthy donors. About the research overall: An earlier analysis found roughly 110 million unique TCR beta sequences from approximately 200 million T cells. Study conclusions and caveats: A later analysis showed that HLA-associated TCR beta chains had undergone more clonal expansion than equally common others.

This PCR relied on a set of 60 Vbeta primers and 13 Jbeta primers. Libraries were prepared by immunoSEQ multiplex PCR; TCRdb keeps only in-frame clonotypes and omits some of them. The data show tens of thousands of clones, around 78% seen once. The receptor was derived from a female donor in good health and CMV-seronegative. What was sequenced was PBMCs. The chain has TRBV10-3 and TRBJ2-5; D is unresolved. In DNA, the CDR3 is TGTGCCATCAAAGTTCGGGAGACCCAGTACTTC. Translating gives CAIKVRETQYF.